The 20 T cell receptor beta chains below were found in one sample sequenced in a study of T-cell memory formation after mild COVID-19. TCRdb called the 5' RACE reads again in MiXCR, with one record for every CDR3 protein. Seen here are roughly 350,000 distinct CDR3 sequences, 21% observed once, and the top ten hold approximately 12%. The sample comprised PBMCs or a T cell subset sorted from them (not recorded which). The receptors come from an adult woman who had mild COVID-19 (a few samples of this study predate the infection). Cell type and time point are not known.

The gene calls are TRBV27 and TRBJ2-2, with 10 nucleotides matching TRBD2. The CDR3 length is 15 residues. Unmatched junction bases numbered 1, after V lost 2 bases and J lost 4 bases. CDR1 is MNHEY and CDR2 is SMNVEV in the germline V gene (reference sequence). CDR3 nucleotide sequence: TGTGCCAGCAGTTTAGCTAGCGGGGGCACCGGGGAGCTGTTTTTT. Translated: CASSLASGGTGELFF.

There are a few counts of this clonotype. V usage is TRBV5-1 and J usage is TRBJ2-7; 10 nucleotides agree with TRBD2. The trim removed 2 bases at V and 7 bases at J, leaving 9 bases unmatched. This CDR3 is built from 15 residues. Per germline, CDR1 SGHRS and CDR2 YFSETQ. The CDR3 here is CASSLVEREGQEQYF. The CDR3 bases are TGCGCCAGCAGCTTAGTGGAGCGGGAGGGCCAGGAGCAGTACTTC.

The rearrangement joins TRBV3-1 to TRBJ2-1; TRBD1 aligns across 8 bases. From germline, CDR1 is LGHDT and CDR2 YNNKEL (reference sequence). V trimming: 4 bases; J trimming: 14 bases; junction bases outside the gene matches: 7. This CDR3 has 12 amino acids. The CDR3 protein is CASSPTGGEKFF. The DNA for the CDR3 is TGTGCCAGCAGCCCCACAGGGGGAGAGAAGTTCTTC.

The chain employs TRBV10-2 and TRBJ1-1; tentative D call: TRBD1 (6 bases). The CDR3 runs to 15 residues. In germline, CDR1 is WSHSY, CDR2 SAAADI. Deletions cut 4 bases from V and 4 bases from J, with 16 bases between. CDR3 DNA sequence: TGCGCCAGCAGTGGATTCAGGGGAATTGGCACTGAAGCTTTCTTT. Translation: CASSGFRGIGTEAFF.

The chain combines TRBV27 with TRBJ2-7; 7 bases agree with TRBD2. This CDR3 has 15 amino acids. CDR1 is MNHEY, CDR2 SMNVEV, per germline (reference sequence). With 6 bases clipped from V and 0 bases from J, the junction kept 8 bases outside the gene matches. The CDR3 is CASSRRAGVSYEQYF. In DNA, the CDR3 is TGTGCCAGCAGCCGCCGGGCGGGGGTCTCCTACGAGCAGTACTTC.

The V gene is TRBV20-1, the J gene TRBJ1-1, with 7 bases that match TRBD1. In germline, CDR1 is DFQATT, CDR2 SNEGSKA (reference sequence). The CDR3 totals 14 residues. V shed 3 bases and J 1 base; nucleotides not matched to a gene: 5. The CDR3 nucleotides are TGCAGTGCTAGGCCGGGACAGTCGAACACTGAAGCTTTCTTT. Translating it yields CSARPGQSNTEAFF.

This clonotype has a count of ten or more. The chain couples TRBV6-2 or TRBV6-3 to TRBJ2-7; D gene unclear. This CDR3 has 12 amino acids. Trimming took off 8 bases at V and 3 bases at J, with 11 bases between the two ends. Germline V CDR1 and CDR2: MNHEY, SVGEGT. CDR3 bases: TGTGCCAGCGGCCCCCTGGTCTACGAGCAGTACTTC. It codes for CASGPLVYEQYF.

The gene calls are TRBV20-1 and TRBJ2-7, with TRBD1 matching over 11 bases. Trimming took 1 base from V and 6 from J; bases not matched to a gene: 11. Germline V gives CDR1 DFQATT, CDR2 SNEGSKA (reference sequence). The CDR3 contains 16 residues. CDR3 nucleotides: TGCAGTGCTAGAGTGGGACAGGGGGTATGTAAGGGCGAGCAGTACTTC. This sequence encodes CSARVGQGVCKGEQYF.

This clonotype occurred a few times. The genes are TRBV10-3 and TRBJ1-2; 7 bases match TRBD1. Germline CDR1 ENHRY, CDR2 SYGVKD. Trimming took 0 bases from V and 0 from J; bases not matched to a gene: 7. This CDR3 spans 17 amino acids. CDR3 coding DNA: TGTGCCATCAGTGAGTCGGGCAGGGGGAGAGCTAACTATGGCTACACCTTC. This gives the protein CAISESGRGRANYGYTF.

V and J are TRBV5-5 and TRBJ2-1; D remains unclear. Germline V gives CDR1 SGHKS, CDR2 YYEKEE (reference sequence). Trimming took off 4 bases at V and 10 bases at J, with 15 bases between the two ends. The CDR3 sequence is 13 residues long. The CDR3 DNA is TGTGCCAGCAGCCGAGAGCTGACTGGAGAGCAGTTCTTC. Translation: CASSRELTGEQFF.

This clonotype has more than one count but fewer than ten. CDR3 DNA: TGTGCCAGCAGTTTCATCACAGGGTCCGGCCTCACAGATACGCAGTATTTT. This translates into CASSFITGSGLTDTQYF. V and J are TRBV12-3 or TRBV12-4 and TRBJ2-3; D perhaps matches TRBD1 (6 bases). This CDR3 contains 17 residues. V was cut by 3 bases and J by 2 bases, with 18 bases left in between.

The chain links TRBV19 to TRBJ2-1; D perhaps matches TRBD2 (5 bases). CDR1 and CDR2 from the germline V gene are LNHDA and SQIVND (reference sequence). The V end was cut by 6 bases, the J end by 2 bases, with 11 bases between. The CDR3 totals 14 residues. The CDR3: CASSPEDTYNEQFF. The CDR3 region has the DNA TGTGCCAGTAGCCCGGAGGATACCTACAATGAGCAGTTCTTC.

The rearrangement uses TRBV20-1 and TRBJ2-7; 12 positions match TRBD1. Germline trimming cut 4 bases from V and 2 bases from J; bases unmatched to any gene: 6. The CDR3 totals 15 residues. Looked up from germline, CDR1 is DFQATT and CDR2 is SNEGSKA (reference sequence). The CDR3 is CSATPGTGGPYEQYF. The CDR3 bases are TGCAGTGCTACTCCCGGGACAGGGGGCCCCTACGAGCAGTACTTC.

This chain links TRBV9 with TRBJ1-2; 7 positions match TRBD1. From germline, CDR1 is SGDLS and CDR2 YYNGEE. The V and J ends lost 5 bases and 6 bases, in that order; junction bases with no gene match: 7. The CDR3 loop spans 13 amino acids. CDR3 in amino acids: CASRKGALDGYTF. In DNA form, the CDR3 reads TGTGCCAGCAGAAAGGGGGCGCTTGATGGCTACACCTTC.

The chain has TRBV7-3 and TRBJ2-3; the match to TRBD2 covers 7 bases. This CDR3 comprises 15 residues. Germline V gene sequence: CDR1 SGHTA, CDR2 FQGTGA. Unmatched junction bases numbered 5, after V lost 5 bases and J lost 0 bases. The CDR3 coding sequence is TGTGCCAGCAGCCGAGCGGGGCCGAGCACAGATACGCAGTATTTT. It encodes CASSRAGPSTDTQYF.

In this sample, this clonotype turned up a few times. V usage is TRBV5-1 and J usage is TRBJ2-6; no firm D call. This CDR3 has 15 residues. Germline V gene sequence: CDR1 SGHRS, CDR2 YFSETQ. V was clipped by 3 bases and J by 4 bases, with 11 bases between them. In DNA, the CDR3 is TGCGCCAGCAGCTATGACATAAGCGGGGCCAACGTCCTGACTTTC. Its protein product is CASSYDISGANVLTF.

The rearrangement joins TRBV20-1 to TRBJ2-7; unclear D gene. Trimming took 3 bases from V and 1 from J, leaving 13 bases between them. The CDR3 has 14 residues. The germline gives CDR1 DFQATT, CDR2 SNEGSKA (reference sequence). CDR3 sequence: CSASKYGLSYEQYF. In nucleotides, the CDR3 is TGCAGTGCTAGCAAATACGGCTTGTCCTACGAGCAGTACTTC.

This clonotype came up a few times. This sequence joins TRBV7-8 and TRBJ2-3; D call uncertain. The CDR3 length is 12 residues. Germline CDR1 and CDR2: SGHVS and FQNEAQ. The V end was cut by 6 bases, the J end by 3 bases, with 7 bases between. The CDR3 DNA follows: TGTGCCAGCAGGGCCCGGACAGATACGCAGTATTTT. This codes for CASRARTDTQYF.

This clonotype was observed a handful of times. The J gene is TRBJ2-5, the V gene TRBV20-1; maybe TRBD1 (6 bases). Germline assignment: CDR1 DFQATT and CDR2 SNEGSKA (reference sequence). V lost 6 bases, J lost 1 base, and 12 bases lay in between. CDR3 size: 13 residues. The chain's CDR3 is CSAHRDTQETQYF. The CDR3 nucleotides read TGCAGTGCCCACAGGGACACCCAAGAGACCCAGTACTTC.

V usage is TRBV5-1 and J usage is TRBJ2-1, with D possibly TRBD1 on 5 matching bases. The V gene's germline CDR1 is SGHRS and CDR2 YFSETQ. V was trimmed by 1 base and J by 7 bases, leaving 18 bases between them. The CDR3 runs to 16 residues. The CDR3 loop is CASSLSGYQGANEQFF. The CDR3 nucleotides read TGCGCCAGCAGCTTGAGTGGGTACCAAGGGGCTAATGAGCAGTTCTTC.